This T cell receptor (beta chain) is from a study of human T cells and chemical hapten exposure. Study overall: Sensitization involved placing 2% DPC onto a 2 cm by 2 cm region of upper inner arm skin. The study patch tested 0.01% DPC on the upper back and read results at 6 days.

The time point was: patch test 2, 6 weeks after DPC sensitization. As for treatment: therapeutic diphenylcyclopropenone sensitization with weekly scalp DPC. V lost 0 bases and J 0 bases, leaving 12 bases between the germline ends. This CDR3 has 16 residues. The germline CDR1 and CDR2 sequences are SGHVS and FQNEAQ. Study outcomes and limitations: Donors in the study had alopecia, meaning their immune response may differ from healthy people's.

The study's library attached unique molecular identifiers to single cDNA molecules. TCRdb reprocessed the RACE reads with MiXCR, giving one entry per CDR3 protein. The repertoire has tens of thousands of distinct CDR3 sequences, roughly 10% of them found once; the top ten carry around 2.5%. This clonotype was detected ten times or more. Its antigen is not known. The sequencing here drew on whole blood, taken in connection with sensitization to the hapten diphenylcyclopropenone (DPC). The TCR sequence derives from a woman between 25 and 40 years old with alopecia areata. Some clones in this sample may be carry-over from other donors' samples. This chain connects TRBV7-8 to TRBJ2-7, with D unclear. The CDR3, as DNA: TGTGCCAGCAGCTTAGCGAGTACGGCACGCTCCTACGAGCAGTACTTC. It translates to CASSLASTARSYEQYF. Based on the CDR3 plus reference TRBV7-8 and TRBJ2-7, the full variable domain is GAGVSQSPRYKVAKRGQDVALRCDPISGHVSLFWYQQALGQGPEFLTYFQNEAQLDKSGLPSDRFFAERPEGSVSTLKIQRTQQEDSAVYLCASSLASTARSYEQYFGPGTRLTVT.